A selection of T cell receptor beta chains follows, all from one sample in a study of cytomegalovirus exposure and HLA in healthy donors. Generated by immunoSEQ multiplex PCR, the TCRdb table keeps only in-frame clones and is missing some. The sample table sets out about 88,000 clones. Sequences were obtained from PBMCs. These receptors were taken from a girl aged 5 to 17 in good health and CMV-seropositive. Both conserved end residues are part of each CDR3. D genes are given only for firm matches.

V: TRBV5-5; D: .; J: TRBJ1-6; CDR3: CASSLASGSPLHF; DNA: TGTGCCAGCAGCTTGGCCTCAGGTTCACCCCTACACTTT
V: TRBV4-3; D: TRBD1; J: TRBJ1-1; CDR3: CASSQAGTANTEAFF; DNA: TGCGCCAGCAGCCAAGCAGGGACAGCAAACACTGAAGCTTTCTTT
V: TRBV25-1; D: .; J: TRBJ1-2; CDR3: CASTPGQDYGYTF; DNA: TGTGCCAGCACTCCAGGACAAGACTATGGCTACACCTTC
V: TRBV27; D: .; J: TRBJ2-1; CDR3: CASSLSTLSYNEQFF; DNA: TGTGCCAGCAGTTTATCGACACTTTCCTACAATGAGCAGTTCTTC
V: TRBV2; D: .; J: TRBJ2-2; CDR3: CASSDIRGLENTGELFF; DNA: TGTGCCAGCAGTGATATAAGGGGACTGGAGAACACCGGGGAGCTGTTTTTT
V: TRBV25-1; D: .; J: TRBJ1-2; CDR3: CASSAGESGYTF; DNA: TGTGCCAGCAGTGCAGGGGAATCGGGCTACACCTTC
V: TRBV7-6; D: TRBD1; J: TRBJ1-2; CDR3: CASSDGTVNYGYTF; DNA: TGTGCCAGCAGCGACGGGACAGTTAACTATGGCTACACCTTC
V: TRBV5-1; D: .; J: TRBJ2-5; CDR3: CASSLAGGGPETQYF; DNA: TGCGCCAGCAGCTTGGCCGGTGGGGGCCCAGAGACCCAGTACTTC
V: TRBV7-2; D: .; J: TRBJ2-3; CDR3: CASSLEGILDTQYF; DNA: TGTGCCAGCAGCTTAGAGGGGATATTAGATACGCAGTATTTT
V: TRBV7-2; D: TRBD1; J: TRBJ1-1; CDR3: CASSFRTGSEAFF; DNA: TGTGCCAGCAGCTTCCGGACAGGGTCTGAAGCTTTCTTT
V: TRBV7-9; D: .; J: TRBJ2-5; CDR3: CASSLFGGDRQETQYF; DNA: TGTGCCAGCAGCTTGTTCGGCGGGGACCGACAAGAGACCCAGTACTTC
V: TRBV15; D: .; J: TRBJ1-6; CDR3: CATSRESSPLHF; DNA: TGTGCCACCAGCAGGGAGAGTTCACCCCTCCACTTT
V: TRBV6-5; D: TRBD1; J: TRBJ2-2; CDR3: CASSWGTGFTGELFF; DNA: TGTGCCAGCAGTTGGGGGACAGGGTTTACCGGGGAGCTGTTTTTT
V: TRBV4-3; D: TRBD2; J: TRBJ2-1; CDR3: CASSQELTYVLAGGPGNEQFF; DNA: TGCGCCAGCAGCCAAGAACTGACATATGTCCTAGCGGGGGGGCCGGGGAATGAGCAGTTCTTC
V: TRBV5-1; D: TRBD1; J: TRBJ1-2; CDR3: CASSLKQGAGGYTF; DNA: TGCGCCAGCAGCTTAAAACAGGGGGCAGGGGGCTACACCTTC
V: TRBV4-3; D: TRBD1; J: TRBJ2-7; CDR3: CASSQRDSSYEQYF; DNA: TGCGCCAGCAGCCAAAGGGACAGCTCCTACGAGCAGTACTTC
V: TRBV30; D: TRBD2; J: TRBJ2-3; CDR3: CAGSVIAGGTDTQYF; DNA: TGTGCCGGGAGTGTTATAGCGGGGGGCACAGATACGCAGTATTTT
V: TRBV10-3; D: .; J: TRBJ1-6; CDR3: CAISESIQGNRSPLHF; DNA: TGTGCCATCAGTGAGTCCATTCAGGGTAATCGTTCACCCCTCCACTTT
V: TRBV7-6; D: .; J: TRBJ2-2; CDR3: CASSPHDERDTGELFF; DNA: TGTGCCAGCAGCCCCCATGACGAGAGGGACACCGGGGAGCTGTTTTTT
V: TRBV7-6; D: .; J: TRBJ1-5; CDR3: CASSLGSGKQPQHF; DNA: TGTGCCAGCAGCTTAGGCTCGGGAAAGCAGCCCCAGCATTTT
V: TRBV5-5; D: .; J: TRBJ1-4; CDR3: CASSSVGGGTLEKLFF; DNA: TGTGCCAGCAGCTCGGTTGGTGGAGGGACTTTGGAAAAACTGTTTTTT
V: TRBV7-9; D: TRBD2; J: TRBJ2-7; CDR3: CASSLLGGDGEQYF; DNA: TGTGCCAGCAGCTTATTGGGGGGGGATGGCGAGCAGTACTTC
V: TRBV4-3; D: .; J: TRBJ1-2; CDR3: CASSQEEWGLGYGYTF; DNA: TGCGCCAGCAGCCAAGAAGAATGGGGGCTGGGCTATGGCTACACCTTC